The 15 T cell receptor beta chains given below trace back to one sample, sequenced in a study of CD8 T cells in Susac syndrome. RNA totalling roughly 0.5 to 1 ug underwent reverse transcription with random hexamers. Via MiXCR, TCRdb re-called the immunoSEQ multiplex PCR reads, giving one row per CDR3 protein. The data show about 150,000 distinct CDR3 sequences, with 94% seen just once and roughly 0.21% held by the top ten. Sequenced: CD8+ T cells from PBMCs. The source of these receptors is a human donor with multiple sclerosis.

V is TRBV4-1 and J is TRBJ2-3; D not certain. Germline assignment: CDR1 MGHRA and CDR2 YSYEKL. This CDR3 is 16 amino acids long. Trimming took off 3 bases at V and 0 bases at J, with 13 bases between the two ends. CDR3 coding DNA: TGCGCCAGCAGCCATCCTAAGACGTCTAGCACAGATACGCAGTATTTT. Translated, it gives CASSHPKTSSTDTQYF.

The rearrangement uses TRBV6-6 and TRBJ2-1, with D possibly matching TRBD1 (5 bases). Germline CDR1 and CDR2: MNHNY and SVGAGI (reference sequence). V was pared by 8 bases and J by 10 bases, with 12 bases between. This CDR3 comprises 11 residues. CDR3 residues: CASSTGIEQFF. The CDR3 DNA follows: TGTGCCAGCTCCACAGGAATCGAGCAGTTCTTC.

This clonotype has only one observation. The chain combines TRBV27 with TRBJ1-5, with TRBD1 as a possible D gene (6 bases). Trimming took 6 bases from V and 6 from J, leaving 18 bases between them. In germline, CDR1 is MNHEY, CDR2 SMNVEV (reference sequence). This CDR3 comprises 15 residues. In DNA, the CDR3 is TGTGCCAGCAGCCTAGGAGGGGGTCTAGCTCAGCCCCAGCATTTT. It codes for CASSLGGGLAQPQHF.

The CDR3 region is CASTSWDRSISNGELFF. The CDR3 DNA reads TGTGCCAGCACTTCTTGGGACAGGAGCATTTCCAACGGGGAGCTGTTTTTT. The rearrangement uses TRBV12-3 or TRBV12-4 and TRBJ2-2; TRBD1 matches 8 bases. CDR3 length: 17 residues. With 7 bases clipped from V and 7 bases from J, the junction kept 17 bases outside the gene matches.

The chain joins TRBV6-6 to TRBJ1-5; 7 bases match TRBD1. CDR1 and CDR2 (germline): MNHNY, SVGAGI (reference sequence). The CDR3 extends over 14 amino acids. After removal of 5 bases from V and 2 bases from J, the junction contained 3 bases not matched to a gene. In nucleotides, the CDR3 is TGTGCCAGCAGTACCGGACAGGGCAATCAGCCCCAGCATTTT. As protein: CASSTGQGNQPQHF.

This chain links TRBV4-1 with TRBJ2-3, with 9 bases fitting TRBD1. The ends lost 0 bases at V and 5 bases at J; junction bases unmatched: 3. This CDR3 comprises 15 residues. Germline lookup yields CDR1 MGHRA and CDR2 YSYEKL. CDR3 coding DNA: TGCGCCAGCAGCCAAGAAAACAGGGGGCAAGATACGCAGTATTTT. This codes for CASSQENRGQDTQYF.

This sequence joins TRBV7-9 and TRBJ2-5; a weak D match, TRBD1 (5 bases). This CDR3 has 13 residues. CDR1 SEHNR and CDR2 FQNEAQ come from the germline V gene (reference sequence). V lost 5 bases, J lost 1 base, and 8 bases lay in between. The CDR3 loop is CASSRQSQETQYF. In DNA, the CDR3 is TGTGCCAGCAGCCGACAGTCCCAAGAGACCCAGTACTTC.

The V gene is TRBV6-5, the J gene TRBJ1-2; D unresolved. The germline V and J ends were trimmed by 2 bases and 2 bases, with 6 bases remaining between them. Looked up from germline, CDR1 is MNHEY and CDR2 is SVGAGI. This CDR3 region has 13 residues. The CDR3 sequence: CASSYRTNYGYTF. Here the CDR3 DNA reads TGTGCCAGCAGTTACCGCACCAACTATGGCTACACCTTC.

This clonotype came up a few times. This rearrangement joins TRBV5-6 to TRBJ2-7; no reliable D call. V was shortened by 0 bases and J by 3 bases, with 7 bases between the two germline ends. Germline V gene data show CDR1 as SGHDT and CDR2 as YYEEEE. CDR3 size: 13 residues. The DNA for the CDR3 is TGTGCCAGCAGCTTGGGCGGAGTCTACGAGCAGTACTTC. Translating it yields CASSLGGVYEQYF.

V is TRBV7-2 and J is TRBJ2-1; 7 nucleotides line up with TRBD1. Looked up from germline, CDR1 is SGHTA and CDR2 is FQGNSA. The CDR3 sequence is 14 residues long. With 4 bases clipped from V and 8 bases from J, the junction kept 8 bases outside the gene matches. The CDR3 bases are TGTGCCAGCAGCTCAGGACAGGTACGCCATGAGCAGTTCTTC. Translated: CASSSGQVRHEQFF. Based on the CDR3 plus reference TRBV7-2 and TRBJ2-1, the full variable domain is GAGVSQSPSNKVTEKGKDVELRCDPISGHTALYWYRQSLGQGLEFLIYFQGNSAPDKSGLPSDRFSAERTGGSVSTLTIQRTQQEDSAVYLCASSSGQVRHEQFFGPGTRLTVL.

CDR3: CSVPTGSSYNEQFF. The DNA for the CDR3 is TGCAGCGTCCCCACAGGGAGCTCCTACAATGAGCAGTTCTTC. The chain employs TRBV29-1 and TRBJ2-1; D is perhaps TRBD1 (6 bases). There are 14 residues in the CDR3. Deletions cut 6 bases from V and 0 bases from J, with 12 bases between. Germline-derived CDR1 and CDR2 are SQVTM and ANQGSEA.

The table lists this clonotype with a count of one. The genes are TRBV7-6 and TRBJ2-7; no clear D. V lost 0 bases and J lost 6, with 9 bases in between. Germline values: CDR1 SGHVS, CDR2 FNYEAQ. The CDR3 is 13 residues long. CDR3: CASSLAIRSEQYF. CDR3 nucleotide sequence: TGTGCCAGCAGCTTAGCGATCCGCAGCGAGCAGTACTTC.

The genes are TRBV7-9 and TRBJ2-1; D might be TRBD2 (5 bases). CDR3 length equals 17 residues. Germline CDR1 SEHNR, CDR2 FQNEAQ (reference sequence). Trimming stripped 1 base from V and 0 bases from J, with 13 bases between. CDR3 region: CASSLDSRVSSYNEQFF. The CDR3 nucleotides are TGTGCCAGCAGCTTAGATTCGCGGGTGAGCTCCTACAATGAGCAGTTCTTC.

The chain employs TRBV5-1 and TRBJ2-7; 9 bases are shared with TRBD1. There are 14 residues in the CDR3. Germline V gives CDR1 SGHRS, CDR2 YFSETQ. The J segment lost 3 bases and the V segment lost 5 bases, leaving 6 bases of the junction unmatched. CDR3 loop: CASSWGQGNYEQYF. The CDR3 DNA reads as TGCGCCAGCAGTTGGGGACAGGGAAACTACGAGCAGTACTTC.

The chain joins TRBV19 to TRBJ2-4; 7 bases are shared with TRBD1. The CDR3 covers 16 residues. Germline trimming cut 4 bases from V and 5 bases from J; bases unmatched to any gene: 11. The germline V gene encodes CDR1 LNHDA and CDR2 SQIVND (reference sequence). CDR3 bases: TGTGCCAGTAGTACCGGAACAGGGGTGAGGGAAAACATTCAGTACTTC. It codes for CASSTGTGVRENIQYF.